This entry lists 5 T cell receptor beta chains sequenced from one sample in a study of blood T cells in healthy people across ages. Next came a second PCR, run for about 6 to 11 cycles, which used a sample-barcoded 5' primer along with a J-beta primer mix. TCRdb passed the 5' RACE reads through MiXCR, listing each CDR3 protein once. The repertoire includes around 1.7 million distinct CDR3 sequences, about 30% of them detected once, and about 8% sits in the top ten. The sequenced material came from blood. The receptor set was obtained from a woman in her twenties or thirties in good health.

Concerning this clonotype itself: A read error may be the cause here, since a much bigger clone is one base away. The rearrangement uses TRBV4-1 and TRBJ1-4; D is unclear. This CDR3 comprises 15 residues. With 2 bases removed from V and 5 bases from J, the gap between germline ends came to 12 bases. The V gene's germline CDR1 is MGHRA and CDR2 YSYEKL. The DNA of the CDR3 is TGCGCCAGCAGCCAACATGGGCCGGGAAATGAAAAACTGTTTTTT. Its translation is CASSQHGPGNEKLFF.

This clonotype was counted ten times or more. V usage is TRBV5-1 and J usage is TRBJ2-1, with D perhaps TRBD2 (5 bases). Looked up from germline, CDR1 is SGHRS and CDR2 is YFSETQ. The CDR3 runs to 17 residues. The V gene lost 0 bases and the J gene lost 7 bases, with 20 bases spanning the gap. The CDR3 loop is CASSLAAFDYLRNEQFF. The CDR3 DNA sequence: TGCGCCAGCAGCTTGGCGGCCTTCGACTATCTACGGAATGAGCAGTTCTTC.

This clonotype was counted ten times or more. The rearrangement joins TRBV7-2 to TRBJ2-5; D is ambiguous. This CDR3 region has 14 residues. V lost 5 bases, J lost 1 base, and 11 bases lay in between. The germline CDR1 and CDR2 sequences are SGHTA and FQGNSA. In DNA form, the CDR3 reads TGTGCCAGCAGCCTTGACACGTTCCAAGAGACCCAGTACTTC. It is translated as CASSLDTFQETQYF.

The rearrangement links TRBV25-1 to TRBJ2-5, with 7 bases lining up with TRBD2. The CDR3 sequence is 16 residues long. Trimming took 8 bases from V and 5 from J; bases not matched to a gene: 17. CDR1 and CDR2 from the germline V gene are MGHDK and SYGVNS. CDR3 DNA sequence: TGTGCCAGCGCCGGTTCTGTAGCGGGCCTCGCGGAGACCCAGTACTTC. Encoded protein: CASAGSVAGLAETQYF. The full variable domain, rest sourced from reference TRBV25-1 and TRBJ2-5, is EADIYQTPRYLVIGTGKKITLECSQTMGHDKMYWYQQDPGMELHLIHYSYGVNSTEKGDLSSESTVSRIRTEHFPLTLESARPSHTSQYLCASAGSVAGLAETQYFGPGTRLLVL.

This clonotype was counted only a few times. The rearrangement joins TRBV28 to TRBJ1-2; 8 positions agree with TRBD1. After removal of 8 bases from V and 4 bases from J, the junction contained 12 bases not matched to a gene. Looked up from germline, CDR1 is MDHEN and CDR2 is SYDVKM. The CDR3 contains 15 residues. The CDR3 protein is CASLAGTGPSYGYTF. CDR3 nucleotides: TGTGCCAGCCTGGCCGGGACAGGCCCCTCCTATGGCTACACCTTC.